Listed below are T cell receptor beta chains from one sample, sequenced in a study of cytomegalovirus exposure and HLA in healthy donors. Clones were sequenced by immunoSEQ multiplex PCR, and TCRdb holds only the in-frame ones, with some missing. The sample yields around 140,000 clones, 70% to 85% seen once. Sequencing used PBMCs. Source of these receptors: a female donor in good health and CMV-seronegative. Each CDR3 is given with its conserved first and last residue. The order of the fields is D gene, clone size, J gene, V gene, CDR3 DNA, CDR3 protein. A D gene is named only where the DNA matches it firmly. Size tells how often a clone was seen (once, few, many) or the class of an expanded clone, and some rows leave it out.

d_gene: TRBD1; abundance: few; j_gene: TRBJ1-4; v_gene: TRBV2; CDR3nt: TGTGCCAGCAGCGTCCCGACAGGGTTAAATGAAAAACTGTTTTTT; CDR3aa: CASSVPTGLNEKLFF
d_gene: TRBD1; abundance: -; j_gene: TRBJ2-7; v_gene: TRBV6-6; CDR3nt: TGTGCCAGCAGTTACCTCGGACAGGGCTACGAGCAGTACTTC; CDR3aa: CASSYLGQGYEQYF
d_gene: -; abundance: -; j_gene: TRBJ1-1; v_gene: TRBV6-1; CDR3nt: TGTGCCAGCAGTGAAGCTGGGCAGAACACTGAAGCTTTCTTT; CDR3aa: CASSEAGQNTEAFF
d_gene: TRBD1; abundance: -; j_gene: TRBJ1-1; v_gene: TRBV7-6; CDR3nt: TGTGCCAGCAGCCGGGACAGCAACACTGAAGCTTTCTTT; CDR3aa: CASSRDSNTEAFF
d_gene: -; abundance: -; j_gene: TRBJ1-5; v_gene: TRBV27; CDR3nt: TGTGCCAGCAGTTTAAACGCGGGGGCTAATCAGCCCCAGCATTTT; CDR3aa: CASSLNAGANQPQHF
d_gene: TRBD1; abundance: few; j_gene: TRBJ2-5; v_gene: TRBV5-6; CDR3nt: TGTGCCAGCAGGAAGTCCGGGACAGGGGTAGAGACCCAGTACTTC; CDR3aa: CASRKSGTGVETQYF
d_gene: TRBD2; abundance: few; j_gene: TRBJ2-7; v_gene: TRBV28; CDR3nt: TGTGCCAGCGAAGGCGGGAGCTACGAGCAGTACTTC; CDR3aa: CASEGGSYEQYF
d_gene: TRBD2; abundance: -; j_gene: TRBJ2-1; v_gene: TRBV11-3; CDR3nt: TGTGCCAGCAGCTTAGGTAAACGTAGCGGGTTGTACAATGAGCAGTTCTTC; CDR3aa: CASSLGKRSGLYNEQFF
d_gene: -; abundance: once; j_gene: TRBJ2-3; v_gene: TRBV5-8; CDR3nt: TGTGCCAGCAGCTTAAACGAGGCGCAGTATTTT; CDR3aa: CASSLNEAQYF
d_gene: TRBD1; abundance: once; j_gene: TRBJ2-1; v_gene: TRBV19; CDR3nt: TGTGCCAGTAGTATCACCGGGACAGGGAACAATGAGCAGTTCTTC; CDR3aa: CASSITGTGNNEQFF
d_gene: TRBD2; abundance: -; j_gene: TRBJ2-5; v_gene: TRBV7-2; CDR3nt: TGTGCCAGCAGCCGGACTAGCGGGAGTGGGGCAGAGACCCAGTACTTC; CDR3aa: CASSRTSGSGAETQYF
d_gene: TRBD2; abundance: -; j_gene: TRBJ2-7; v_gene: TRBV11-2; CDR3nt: TGTGCCAGCAGCTTAGAAGCGGGGAACGAGCAGTACTTC; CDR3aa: CASSLEAGNEQYF
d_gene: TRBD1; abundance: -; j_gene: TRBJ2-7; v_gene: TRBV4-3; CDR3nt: TGCGCCAGCAGCCAAGATCGACAGGGTCTGTCCGAGCAGTACTTC; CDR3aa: CASSQDRQGLSEQYF
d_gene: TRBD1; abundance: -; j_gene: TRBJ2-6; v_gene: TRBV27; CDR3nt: TGTGCCAGCAGTTCCGCGGGACAGGGTTCTGGGGCCAACGTCCCGACTTTC; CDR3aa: CASSSAGQGSGANVPTF
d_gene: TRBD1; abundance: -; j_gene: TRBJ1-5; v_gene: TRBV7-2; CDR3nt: TGTGCCAGCAGCTTCTCGGGACAGAGCAATCAGCCCCAGCATTTT; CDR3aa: CASSFSGQSNQPQHF
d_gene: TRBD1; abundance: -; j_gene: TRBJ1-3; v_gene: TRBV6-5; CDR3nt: TGTGCCAGTAGGAAAGTGACAGGGGGTGGAAACACCATATATTTT; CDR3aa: CASRKVTGGGNTIYF
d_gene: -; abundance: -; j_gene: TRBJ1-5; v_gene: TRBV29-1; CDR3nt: TGCAGCGTTGAAGAGGGGTCAGGGCAGCCCCAGCATTTT; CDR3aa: CSVEEGSGQPQHF
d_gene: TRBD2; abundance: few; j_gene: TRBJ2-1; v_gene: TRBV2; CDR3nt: TGTGCCAGCAGTGAGGTCTTAGCGGGAGGGAAGTTCTTC; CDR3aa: CASSEVLAGGKFF
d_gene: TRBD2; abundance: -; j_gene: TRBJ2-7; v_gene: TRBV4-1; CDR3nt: TGCGCCAGCAGCCAGCCGGGACTAGCGGGAGGGCCTTCCTACGAGCAGTACTTC; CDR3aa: CASSQPGLAGGPSYEQYF
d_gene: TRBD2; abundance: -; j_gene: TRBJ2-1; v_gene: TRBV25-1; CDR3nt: TGTGCCAGCAGCCCCGGGGAACTAGCGGGAGCTTATGAGCAGTTCTTC; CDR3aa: CASSPGELAGAYEQFF
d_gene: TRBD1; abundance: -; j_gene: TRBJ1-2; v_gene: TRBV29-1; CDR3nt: TGCAGCGTTCTGGACAGGGCCAACTATGGCTACACCTTC; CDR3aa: CSVLDRANYGYTF
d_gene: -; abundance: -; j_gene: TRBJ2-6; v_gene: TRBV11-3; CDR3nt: TGTGCCAGCAGCCAGGAACCTGGGGCCAACGTCCTGACTTTC; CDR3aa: CASSQEPGANVLTF
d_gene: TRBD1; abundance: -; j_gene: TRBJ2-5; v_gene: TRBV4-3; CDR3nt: TGCGCCAGCAGCCAAGAGGCGACAGGGGTGGAGACCCAGTACTTC; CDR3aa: CASSQEATGVETQYF
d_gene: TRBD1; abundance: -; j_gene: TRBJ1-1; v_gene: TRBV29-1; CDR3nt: TGCAGCGTTTGTAGGACAGGGGACACTGAAGCTTTCTTT; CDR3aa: CSVCRTGDTEAFF
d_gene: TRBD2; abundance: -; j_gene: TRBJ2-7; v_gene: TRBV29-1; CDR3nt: TGCAGCGTTTTGGGACTAGCGGGAAAGTACGAGCAGTACTTC; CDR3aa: CSVLGLAGKYEQYF
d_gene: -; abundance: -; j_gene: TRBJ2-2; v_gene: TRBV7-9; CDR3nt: TGTGCCAGCAGCCCCCCGGGAGCCCTCACCGGGGAGCTGTTTTTT; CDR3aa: CASSPPGALTGELFF
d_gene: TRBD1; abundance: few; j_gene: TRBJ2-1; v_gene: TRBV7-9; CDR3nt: TGTGCCAGCAGCTTGGGGACAGGGGGTCCCAATGAGCAGTTCTTC; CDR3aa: CASSLGTGGPNEQFF
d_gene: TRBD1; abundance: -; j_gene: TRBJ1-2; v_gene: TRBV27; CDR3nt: TGTGCCAGCTCCCCCGGGACAGGGAACTATGGCTACACCTTC; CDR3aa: CASSPGTGNYGYTF
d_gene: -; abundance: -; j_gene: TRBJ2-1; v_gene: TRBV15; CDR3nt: TGTGCCACCAGCAGAGAGGGGAGCGGATCCTACAATGAGCAGTTCTTC; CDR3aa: CATSREGSGSYNEQFF
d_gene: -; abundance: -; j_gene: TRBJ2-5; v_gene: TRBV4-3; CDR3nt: TGCGCCAGCAGCCAAGATTCCGGGTCTAAGACCCAGTACTTC; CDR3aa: CASSQDSGSKTQYF
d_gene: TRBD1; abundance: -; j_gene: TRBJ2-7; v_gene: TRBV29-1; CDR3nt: TGCAGCGTTCGAACAGGGGGCGGGAGATACGAGCAGTACTTC; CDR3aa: CSVRTGGGRYEQYF
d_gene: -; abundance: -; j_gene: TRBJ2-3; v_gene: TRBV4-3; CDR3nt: TGCGCCAGCAGCCAAGAGAATACGGGACTCGATACGCAGTATTTT; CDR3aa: CASSQENTGLDTQYF
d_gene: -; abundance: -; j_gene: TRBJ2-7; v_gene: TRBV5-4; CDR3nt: TGTGCCAGCAGCTTCAGGGGAAGGTACGAGCAGTACTTC; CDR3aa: CASSFRGRYEQYF
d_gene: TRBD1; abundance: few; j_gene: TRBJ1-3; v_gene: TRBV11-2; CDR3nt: TGTGCCAGCAGCTTGAAGGGGGCTGCGGAAAACACCATATATTTT; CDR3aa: CASSLKGAAENTIYF
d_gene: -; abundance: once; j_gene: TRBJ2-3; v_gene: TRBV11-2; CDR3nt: TGTGCCAGCAGCTTAAAACTAGAGGTTCTTGATACGCAGTATTTT; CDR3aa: CASSLKLEVLDTQYF